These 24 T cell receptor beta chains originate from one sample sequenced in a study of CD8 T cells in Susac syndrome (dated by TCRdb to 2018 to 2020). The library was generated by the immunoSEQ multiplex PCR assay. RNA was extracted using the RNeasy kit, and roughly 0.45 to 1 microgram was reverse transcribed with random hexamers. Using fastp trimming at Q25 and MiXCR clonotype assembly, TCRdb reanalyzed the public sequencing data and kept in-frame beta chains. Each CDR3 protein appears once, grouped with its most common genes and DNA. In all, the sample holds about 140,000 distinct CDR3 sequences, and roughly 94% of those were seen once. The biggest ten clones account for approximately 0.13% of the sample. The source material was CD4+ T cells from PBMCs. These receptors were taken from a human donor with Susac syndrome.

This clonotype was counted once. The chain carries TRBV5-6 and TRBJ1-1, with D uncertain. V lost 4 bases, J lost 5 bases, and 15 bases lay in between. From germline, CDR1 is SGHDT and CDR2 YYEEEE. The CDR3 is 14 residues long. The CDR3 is CASSLTPTGTEAFF. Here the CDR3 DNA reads TGTGCCAGCAGCCTAACTCCCACGGGGACTGAAGCTTTCTTT.

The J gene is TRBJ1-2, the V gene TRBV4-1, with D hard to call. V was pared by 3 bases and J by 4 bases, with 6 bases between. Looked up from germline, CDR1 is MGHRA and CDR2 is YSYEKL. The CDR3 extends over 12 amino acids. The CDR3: CASSHRVYGYTF. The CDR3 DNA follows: TGCGCCAGCAGCCACCGCGTCTATGGCTACACCTTC.

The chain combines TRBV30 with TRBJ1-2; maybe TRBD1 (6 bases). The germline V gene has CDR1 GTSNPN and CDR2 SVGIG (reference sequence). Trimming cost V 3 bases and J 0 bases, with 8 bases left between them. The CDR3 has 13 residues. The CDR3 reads CAWSRGANYGYTF. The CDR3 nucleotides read TGTGCCTGGAGCAGGGGCGCTAACTATGGCTACACCTTC.

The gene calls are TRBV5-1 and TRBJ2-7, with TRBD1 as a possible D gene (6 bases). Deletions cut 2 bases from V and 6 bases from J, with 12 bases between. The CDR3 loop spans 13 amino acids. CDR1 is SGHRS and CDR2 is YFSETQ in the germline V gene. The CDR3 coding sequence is TGCGCCAGCAGCTTAACAGGGATATCCGAGCAGTACTTC. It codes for CASSLTGISEQYF.

DNA of the CDR3: TGTGCCAGCAGTTACTCGCCCCAGGGGACTGAAGCTTTCTTT. This sequence encodes CASSYSPQGTEAFF. The chain combines TRBV6-5 with TRBJ1-1; weak D call: TRBD1 (6 bases). V was trimmed by 0 bases and J by 5 bases, leaving 10 bases between them. Germline V gene sequence: CDR1 MNHEY, CDR2 SVGAGI. There are 14 residues in the CDR3.

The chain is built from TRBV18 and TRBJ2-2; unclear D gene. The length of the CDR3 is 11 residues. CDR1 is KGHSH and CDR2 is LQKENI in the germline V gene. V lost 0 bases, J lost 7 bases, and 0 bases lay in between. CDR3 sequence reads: CASSPPGELFF. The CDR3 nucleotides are TGTGCCAGCTCACCACCCGGGGAGCTGTTTTTT.

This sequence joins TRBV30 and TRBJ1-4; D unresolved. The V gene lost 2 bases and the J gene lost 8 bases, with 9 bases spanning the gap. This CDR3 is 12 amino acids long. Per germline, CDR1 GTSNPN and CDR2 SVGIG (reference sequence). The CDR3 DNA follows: TGTGCCTGGAGTATGCAGTCGGAAAAACTGTTTTTT. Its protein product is CAWSMQSEKLFF.

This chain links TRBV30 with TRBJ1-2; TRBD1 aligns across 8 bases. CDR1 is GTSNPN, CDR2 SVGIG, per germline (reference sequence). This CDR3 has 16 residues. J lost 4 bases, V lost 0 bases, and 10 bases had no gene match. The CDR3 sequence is CAWSVRGQASFYGYTF. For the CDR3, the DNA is TGTGCCTGGAGTGTACGGGGACAGGCCTCCTTCTATGGCTACACCTTC.

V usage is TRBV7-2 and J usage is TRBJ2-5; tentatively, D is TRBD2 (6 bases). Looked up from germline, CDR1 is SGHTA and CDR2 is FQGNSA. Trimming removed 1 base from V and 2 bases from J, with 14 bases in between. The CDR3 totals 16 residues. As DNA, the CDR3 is TGTGCCAGCAGCTTAGTCGCGGGGAGAGGGCAAGAGACCCAGTACTTC. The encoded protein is CASSLVAGRGQETQYF. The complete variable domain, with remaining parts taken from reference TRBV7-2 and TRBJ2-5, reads GAGVSQSPSNKVTEKGKDVELRCDPISGHTALYWYRQSLGQGLEFLIYFQGNSAPDKSGLPSDRFSAERTGGSVSTLTIQRTQQEDSAVYLCASSLVAGRGQETQYFGPGTRLLVL.

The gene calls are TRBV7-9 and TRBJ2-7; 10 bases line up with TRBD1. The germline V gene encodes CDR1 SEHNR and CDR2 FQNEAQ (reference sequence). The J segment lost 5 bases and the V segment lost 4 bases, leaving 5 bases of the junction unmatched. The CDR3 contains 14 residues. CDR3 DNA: TGTGCCAGCAGCTCGGGACAGGGGAATCACGAGCAGTACTTC. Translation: CASSSGQGNHEQYF. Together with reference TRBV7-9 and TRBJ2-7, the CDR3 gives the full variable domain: DTGVSQNPRHKITKRGQNVTFRCDPISEHNRLYWYRQTLGQGPEFLTYFQNEAQLEKSRLLSDRFSAERPKGSFSTLEIQRTEQGDSAMYLCASSSGQGNHEQYFGPGTRLTVT.

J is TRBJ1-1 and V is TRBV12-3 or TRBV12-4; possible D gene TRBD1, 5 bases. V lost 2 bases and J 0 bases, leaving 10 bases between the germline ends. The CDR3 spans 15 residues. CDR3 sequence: CASSLLGGMNTEAFF. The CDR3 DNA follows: TGTGCCAGCAGTTTATTGGGGGGGATGAACACTGAAGCTTTCTTT.

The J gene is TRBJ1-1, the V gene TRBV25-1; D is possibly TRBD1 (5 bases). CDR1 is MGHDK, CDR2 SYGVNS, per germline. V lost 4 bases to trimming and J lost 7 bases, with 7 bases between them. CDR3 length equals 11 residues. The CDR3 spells CASSAGGEAFF. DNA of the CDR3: TGTGCCAGCAGTGCCGGGGGTGAAGCTTTCTTT.

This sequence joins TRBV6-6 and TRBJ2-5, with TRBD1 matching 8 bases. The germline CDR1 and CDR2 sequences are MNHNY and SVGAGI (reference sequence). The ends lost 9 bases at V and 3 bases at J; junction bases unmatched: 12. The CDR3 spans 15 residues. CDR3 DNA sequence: TGTGCCAGTGGGGGGTCCAGACAGGGGAAAGAGACCCAGTACTTC. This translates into CASGGSRQGKETQYF.

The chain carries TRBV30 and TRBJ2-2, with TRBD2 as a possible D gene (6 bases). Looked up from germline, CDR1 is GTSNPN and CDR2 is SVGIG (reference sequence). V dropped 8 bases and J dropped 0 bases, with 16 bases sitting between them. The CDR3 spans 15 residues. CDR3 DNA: TGTGCCGCACAACCAGGGACTTCGAACACCGGGGAGCTGTTTTTT. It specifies CAAQPGTSNTGELFF. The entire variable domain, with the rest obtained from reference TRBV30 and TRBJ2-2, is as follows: SQTIHQWPATLVQPVGSPLSLECTVEGTSNPNLYWYRQAAGRGLQLLFYSVGIGQISSEVPQNLSASRPQDRQFILSSKKLLLSDSGFYLCAAQPGTSNTGELFFGEGSRLTVL.

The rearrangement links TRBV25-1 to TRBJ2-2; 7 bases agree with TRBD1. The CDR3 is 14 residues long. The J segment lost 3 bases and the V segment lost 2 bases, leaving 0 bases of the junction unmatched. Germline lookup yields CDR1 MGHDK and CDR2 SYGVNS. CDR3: CASSEGQDTGELFF. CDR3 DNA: TGTGCCAGCAGTGAAGGACAGGACACCGGGGAGCTGTTTTTT.

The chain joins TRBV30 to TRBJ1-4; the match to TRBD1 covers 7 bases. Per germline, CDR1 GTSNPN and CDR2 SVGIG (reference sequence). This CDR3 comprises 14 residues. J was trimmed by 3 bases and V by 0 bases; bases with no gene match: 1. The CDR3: CAWSVGTANEKLFF. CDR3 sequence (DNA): TGTGCCTGGAGTGTGGGGACAGCTAATGAAAAACTGTTTTTT.

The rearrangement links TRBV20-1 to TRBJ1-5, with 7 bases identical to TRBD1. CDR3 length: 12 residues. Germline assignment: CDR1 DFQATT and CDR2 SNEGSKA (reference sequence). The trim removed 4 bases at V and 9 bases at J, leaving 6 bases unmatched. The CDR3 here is CSAKEGATPQHF. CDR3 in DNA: TGCAGTGCTAAGGAGGGGGCGACGCCCCAGCATTTT.

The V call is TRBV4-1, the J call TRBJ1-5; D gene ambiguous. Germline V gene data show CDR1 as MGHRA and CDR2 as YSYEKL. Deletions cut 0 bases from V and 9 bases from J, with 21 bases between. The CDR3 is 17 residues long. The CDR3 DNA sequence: TGCGCCAGCAGCCAAGAGCCGAGGGTTCAGTCGATGGGGCCCCAGCATTTT. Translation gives CASSQEPRVQSMGPQHF.

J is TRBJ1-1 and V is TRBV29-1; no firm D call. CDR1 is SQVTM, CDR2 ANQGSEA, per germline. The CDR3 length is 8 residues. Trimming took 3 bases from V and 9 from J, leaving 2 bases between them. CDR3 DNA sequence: TGCAGCGTTGACAAAGCTTTCTTT. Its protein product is CSVDKAFF.

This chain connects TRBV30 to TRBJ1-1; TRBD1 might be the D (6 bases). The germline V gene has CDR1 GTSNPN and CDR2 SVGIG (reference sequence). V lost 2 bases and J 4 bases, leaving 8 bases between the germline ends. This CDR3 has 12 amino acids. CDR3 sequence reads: CAWSKGGTEAFF. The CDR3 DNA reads TGTGCCTGGAGTAAGGGGGGCACTGAAGCTTTCTTT.

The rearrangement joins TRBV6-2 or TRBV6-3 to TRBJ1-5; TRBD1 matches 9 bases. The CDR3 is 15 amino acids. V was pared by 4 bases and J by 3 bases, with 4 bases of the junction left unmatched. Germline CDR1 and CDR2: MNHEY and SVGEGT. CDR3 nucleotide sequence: TGTGCCAGCAGTTCCGGACAGGGGCTCAATCAGCCCCAGCATTTT. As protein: CASSSGQGLNQPQHF.

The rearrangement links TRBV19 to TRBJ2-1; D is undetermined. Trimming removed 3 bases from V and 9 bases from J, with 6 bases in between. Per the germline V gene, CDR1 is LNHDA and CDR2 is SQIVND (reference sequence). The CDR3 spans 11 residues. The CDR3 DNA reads TGTGCCAGTAGTATCGCCGGTGAGCAGTTCTTC. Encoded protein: CASSIAGEQFF.

CDR3 amino acids: CAIAGSNTGELFF. The CDR3, as DNA: TGTGCCATAGCGGGGTCGAACACCGGGGAGCTGTTTTTT. The V call is TRBV10-3, the J call TRBJ2-2, with 7 bases identical to TRBD2. The CDR3 loop spans 13 amino acids. Looked up from germline, CDR1 is ENHRY and CDR2 is SYGVKD. The V segment lost 9 bases and the J segment 0 bases; nucleotides outside the gene matches: 1.

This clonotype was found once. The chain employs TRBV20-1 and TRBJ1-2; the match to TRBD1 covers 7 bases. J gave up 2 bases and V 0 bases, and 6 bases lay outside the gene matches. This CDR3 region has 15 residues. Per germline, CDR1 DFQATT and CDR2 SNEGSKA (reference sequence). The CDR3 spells CSAREPGTANYGYTF. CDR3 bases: TGCAGTGCTAGAGAGCCGGGGACAGCAAACTATGGCTACACCTTC.